This T cell receptor (beta chain) was obtained from a study of CD8+CD57+ T cells in acquired aplastic anemia. J was trimmed by 1 base and V by 7 bases; bases with no gene match: 10. Germline V gives CDR1 SGHTA, CDR2 FQGNSA. The CDR3 is 16 amino acids. Whoever was chosen for sequencing had shown CD8+CD57+ cell expansion by flow cytometry. TCR beta VDJ and CDR3 profiles were obtained from a genomic DNA template. Each CDR3 protein gets one entry after TCRdb re-called the reads with MiXCR. This sample yields fewer than 300,000 distinct CDR3 sequences, of which less than 85% are seen a single time; around 40% belongs to the top ten.

The V gene is TRBV7-2, the J gene TRBJ2-1, with 7 bases aligning to TRBD2. The origin of this receptor is a human donor with aplastic anemia. Material: sorted CD4+, CD8+, or CD8+CD57+ T cells (not recorded which) from PBMCs. In DNA form, the CDR3 reads TGTGCCAGCATCACAACGGGGGGAGCGTCCTACAATGAGCAGTTCTTC. Residues: CASITTGGASYNEQFF.